This T cell receptor (beta chain) was found in a study of cytomegalovirus exposure and HLA in healthy donors. Points from the study as a whole: In a later analysis, most CMV-associated TCR beta chains appeared HLA-restricted. Exclusion as indistinguishable affected some V segments, including TRBV6-2 and TRBV6-3.

CDR3 length equals 14 residues. The V gene's germline CDR1 is KGHSH and CDR2 LQKENI. The junction had 2 bases not matched to a gene; V was cut back by 3 bases and J by 1 base. PCR amplification relied on 60 Vbeta primers (plus 13 Jbeta primers). Repertoires were generated with immunoSEQ multiplex PCR, while TCRdb's copy carries only in-frame clones and drops some. The sample holds 130,000 to 150,000 clones, just under 75% seen once. Worth noting for this clone: Its antigen is as yet unknown. Other DNA sequences from this sample encode an identical CDR3 as well.

The rearrangement joins TRBV18 to TRBJ1-1; TRBD1 aligns across 7 bases. The material sequenced was PBMCs. The source of this sequence is a woman younger than 30 in good health and CMV-seronegative. The CDR3 region is CASSPDRENTEAFF. The CDR3 DNA reads as TGTGCCAGCTCACCCGACAGGGAGAACACTGAAGCTTTCTTT.